This T cell receptor beta chain is from a study of cytomegalovirus exposure and HLA in healthy donors. Comments on this clone: Its cognate antigen is unknown.

The CDR3 loop spans 15 amino acids. J lost 3 bases, V lost 7 bases, and 9 bases had no gene match. Germline V gene lookup returns CDR1 SGDLS and CDR2 YYNGEE. PCR primers comprised 60 Vbeta and 13 Jbeta primers. Profiling relied on immunoSEQ multiplex PCR, and the TCRdb table lists in-frame clones only, not all of them. Of about 150,000 clones listed, around 79% are singletons. Study-level results: Later on, analysis showed that most CMV-associated TCR beta chains appeared to be HLA-restricted. Later work found that TCR association rates differed between HLA loci; DRB1 had the most and HLA-C the fewest. Reports indicate that TCR beta sequences accurately predicted the HLA-A and HLA-B alleles of most subjects. Common viral pathogens seemed to be connected with several of the most significant clusters, according to a later analysis.

This TCR was sampled from a man aged 25-45 years in good health and CMV-seropositive. The V and J genes are TRBV9 and TRBJ2-3, with 9 nucleotides matching TRBD1. Sequenced material: PBMCs. The CDR3 loop is CASGIQGAVTDTQYF. Here the CDR3 DNA reads TGTGCCAGCGGAATACAGGGGGCCGTAACAGATACGCAGTATTTT. Together with reference TRBV9 and TRBJ2-3, the CDR3 gives the full variable domain: DSGVTQTPKHLITATGQRVTLRCSPRSGDLSVYWYQQSLDQGLQFLIQYYNGEERAKGNILERFSAQQFPDLHSELNLSSLELGDSALYFCASGIQGAVTDTQYFGPGTRLTVL.